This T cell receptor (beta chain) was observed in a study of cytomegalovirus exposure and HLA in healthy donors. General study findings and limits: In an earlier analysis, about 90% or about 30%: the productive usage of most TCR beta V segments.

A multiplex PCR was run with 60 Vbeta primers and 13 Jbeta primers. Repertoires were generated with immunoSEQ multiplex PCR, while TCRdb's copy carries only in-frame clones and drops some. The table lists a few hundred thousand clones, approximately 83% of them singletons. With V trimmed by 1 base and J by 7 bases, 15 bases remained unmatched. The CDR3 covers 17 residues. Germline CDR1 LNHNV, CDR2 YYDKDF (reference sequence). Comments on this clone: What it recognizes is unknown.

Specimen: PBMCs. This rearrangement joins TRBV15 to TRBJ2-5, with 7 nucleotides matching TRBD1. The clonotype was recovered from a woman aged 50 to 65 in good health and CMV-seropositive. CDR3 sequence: CATSRGASGGAMGTQYF. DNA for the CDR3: TGTGCCACCAGCAGAGGGGCCTCAGGGGGTGCTATGGGGACCCAGTACTTC.